These 30 T cell receptor beta chains came from one sample sequenced in a study of T cells after yellow fever vaccination. TCRdb used MiXCR to reprocess the 5' RACE reads, holding one entry per CDR3 protein. The data hold hundreds of thousands of distinct CDR3 sequences, with about 5.2% observed a single time. This specimen consisted of CD4+ T cells sorted from PBMCs, obtained on the day of the yellow fever booster vaccination. These receptors came from a young man who received the YFV17D yellow fever vaccine.

This clonotype was observed at least ten times. The CDR3 reads CASSIGTGGNQPQHF. Here the CDR3 DNA reads TGCGCCAGCTCTATTGGGACAGGGGGCAATCAGCCCCAGCATTTT. The chain recombines TRBV5-1 with TRBJ1-5, with 10 bases aligning to TRBD1. Germline assignment: CDR1 SGHRS and CDR2 YFSETQ. There are 15 residues in the CDR3. The V segment lost 7 bases and the J segment 2 bases; nucleotides outside the gene matches: 6.

This clonotype came up many times. The J gene is TRBJ2-2, the V gene TRBV6-6, with unresolved D. CDR1 is MNHNY, CDR2 SVGAGI, per germline (reference sequence). The V and J ends lost 5 bases and 3 bases respectively, with 10 bases between them. This CDR3 is 14 amino acids long. The CDR3 DNA follows: TGTGCCAGCAGTGCCCTCCGGGACACCGGGGAGCTGTTTTTT. It encodes CASSALRDTGELFF.

This clonotype was counted many times. The V and J genes are TRBV12-3 or TRBV12-4 and TRBJ2-5, with D maybe TRBD1 (6 bases). Trimming took 8 bases from V and 1 from J, leaving 8 bases between them. The CDR3 is made up of 12 amino acids. Here the CDR3 reads CASGQLQETQYF. In DNA form, the CDR3 reads TGTGCCAGCGGACAGCTCCAAGAGACCCAGTACTTC.

This clonotype was found a few times. This sequence joins TRBV20-1 and TRBJ1-1; no clear D. Germline V gene sequence: CDR1 DFQATT, CDR2 SNEGSKA (reference sequence). V lost 6 bases and J lost 5, with 16 bases in between. The length of the CDR3 is 13 residues. The CDR3 region is CSAPTGGWTEAFF. CDR3 nucleotide sequence: TGCAGTGCCCCGACCGGCGGGTGGACTGAAGCTTTCTTT.

This clonotype was seen a handful of times. This rearrangement joins TRBV5-6 to TRBJ2-7; 8 bases align to TRBD1. J gave up 0 bases and V 0 bases, and 8 bases lay outside the gene matches. Germline-derived CDR1 and CDR2 are SGHDT and YYEEEE. The CDR3 runs to 17 residues. CDR3 sequence reads: CASSLGYRGKDSYEQYV. The DNA of the CDR3 is TGTGCCAGCAGCTTGGGGTACAGGGGGAAAGACTCCTACGAGCAGTACGTC.

This sequence joins TRBV4-3 and TRBJ2-7; no definite D call. The CDR3 is 17 amino acids. Germline V gene data show CDR1 as LGHNA and CDR2 as YSLEER. Trimming cost V 4 bases and J 2 bases, with 21 bases left between them. CDR3 sequence (DNA): TGCGCCAGCAGCCGAGACATGAACGACACCCGAGCCTACGAGCAGTACGTC. Translated, it gives CASSRDMNDTRAYEQYV.

J is TRBJ1-1 and V is TRBV4-1; D is perhaps TRBD1 (5 bases). There are 17 residues in the CDR3. V was cut by 0 bases and J by 0 bases, with 14 bases left in between. Germline CDR1 and CDR2: MGHRA and YSYEKL. Here the CDR3 reads CASSQDRGAAMNTEAFF. CDR3 nucleotide sequence: TGCGCCAGCAGCCAAGATCGAGGGGCGGCCATGAACACTGAAGCTTTCTTT.

This rearrangement joins TRBV20-1 to TRBJ2-7; maybe TRBD2 (6 bases). The germline V and J ends were trimmed by 3 bases and 2 bases, with 17 bases remaining between them. The CDR3 has 15 amino acids. Germline CDR1 and CDR2: DFQATT and SNEGSKA (reference sequence). The CDR3 is CSASERASITYEQYF. As DNA, the CDR3 is TGCAGTGCTAGTGAGCGGGCCAGTATCACCTACGAGCAGTACTTC.

This clonotype was counted ten times or more. This chain joins TRBV20-1 and TRBJ2-1, with D tentatively TRBD2 (5 bases). The CDR3 has 12 amino acids. V lost 5 bases and J 8 bases, leaving 13 bases between the germline ends. Germline V gene lookup returns CDR1 DFQATT and CDR2 SNEGSKA (reference sequence). CDR3 in amino acids: CSAAGEGDEQFF. CDR3 nucleotides: TGCAGTGCTGCCGGAGAGGGTGATGAGCAGTTCTTC.

CDR3 coding DNA: TGTGCCAGCAGCTTTTCGGCGGGAAATGAAAAACTGTTTTTT. Translated, it gives CASSFSAGNEKLFF. The chain has TRBV5-5 and TRBJ1-4; D is uncertain. Germline CDR1 and CDR2: SGHKS and YYEKEE (reference sequence). V was trimmed by 2 bases and J by 5 bases, leaving 10 bases between them. The CDR3 is made up of 14 amino acids.

J is TRBJ1-1 and V is TRBV7-9, with 7 bases matching TRBD1. Germline loops: CDR1 SEHNR, CDR2 FQNEAQ (reference sequence). J gave up 11 bases and V 5 bases, and 11 bases lay outside the gene matches. CDR3 length equals 13 residues. The CDR3 region is CASSREGGSTAFF. The CDR3 bases are TGTGCCAGCAGCCGTGAAGGGGGCAGTACGGCTTTCTTT.

This clonotype has ten or more counts. The genes are TRBV6-5 and TRBJ1-3; 8 bases fit TRBD1. Germline V gene lookup returns CDR1 MNHEY and CDR2 SVGAGI. The CDR3 length is 16 residues. Unmatched junction bases numbered 6, after V lost 5 bases and J lost 0 bases. The CDR3 loop is CASSRTGTDSGNTIYF. The CDR3 DNA reads TGTGCCAGCAGTCGGACAGGGACCGACTCTGGAAACACCATATATTTT.

V and J are TRBV6-5 and TRBJ1-2, with D perhaps matching TRBD1 (5 bases). In germline, CDR1 is MNHEY, CDR2 SVGAGI. There are 14 residues in the CDR3. The V gene lost 6 bases and the J gene lost 4 bases, with 15 bases spanning the gap. CDR3 in amino acids: CASSQPGTFYGYTF. For the CDR3, the DNA is TGTGCCAGCAGCCAACCCGGGACCTTCTATGGCTACACCTTC.

The chain has TRBV3-1 and TRBJ2-3, with D unresolved. The germline gives CDR1 LGHDT, CDR2 YNNKEL (reference sequence). The CDR3 is 14 residues long. Trimming removed 3 bases from V and 4 bases from J, with 11 bases in between. Here the CDR3 reads CASSQHPSADTQYF. The DNA of the CDR3 is TGTGCCAGCAGCCAGCACCCGTCCGCAGATACGCAGTATTTT.

This clonotype was seen only a few times. J is TRBJ1-5 and V is TRBV6-6; no clear D. Trimming pared 5 bases from V and 7 bases from J, leaving 12 bases between. The length of the CDR3 is 13 residues. Per the germline V gene, CDR1 is MNHNY and CDR2 is SVGAGI (reference sequence). The CDR3 DNA reads TGTGCCAGCAGTCCTCAAGAAAGCCAGCCCCAGCATTTT. Amino acids: CASSPQESQPQHF.

In this sample, this clonotype turned up a few times. This chain uses TRBV7-9 with TRBJ2-2, with unresolved D. Trimming removed 5 bases at V and 3 bases at J, with 16 bases between. The CDR3 runs 16 residues. The V gene's germline CDR1 is SEHNR and CDR2 FQNEAQ (reference sequence). The CDR3 sequence is CASSRPYSIHTGELFF. CDR3 DNA: TGTGCCAGCAGCCGACCCTACTCCATACACACCGGGGAGCTGTTTTTT.

The chain recombines TRBV20-1 with TRBJ2-3; 10 nucleotides align to TRBD2. Germline lookup yields CDR1 DFQATT and CDR2 SNEGSKA (reference sequence). With V trimmed by 6 bases and J by 6 bases, 3 bases remained unmatched. This CDR3 comprises 12 residues. This CDR3 reads CSAPTSGDTQYF. CDR3 coding DNA: TGCAGTGCCCCGACTAGCGGGGATACGCAGTATTTT.

This clonotype has more than one count but fewer than ten. The rearrangement uses TRBV5-1 and TRBJ2-3; D possibly corresponds to TRBD2 (5 bases). This CDR3 spans 15 amino acids. Germline CDR1 SGHRS, CDR2 YFSETQ. V shed 3 bases and J shed 6 bases, with 17 bases lying between them. The CDR3 loop is CASSSTLARADTQYF. CDR3 nucleotides: TGCGCCAGCAGCTCAACCCTAGCAAGGGCGGATACGCAGTATTTT.

This chain connects TRBV6-5 to TRBJ1-6; no definite D call. CDR3 length: 14 amino acids. V lost 2 bases to trimming and J lost 9 bases, with 11 bases between them. Germline assignment: CDR1 MNHEY and CDR2 SVGAGI. The CDR3 sequence is CASSYRPLSSPLHF. The CDR3 DNA sequence: TGTGCCAGCAGTTACCGGCCTCTCTCTTCACCCCTCCACTTT.

The V gene is TRBV4-1, the J gene TRBJ1-6; D gene uncertain. Germline V gives CDR1 MGHRA, CDR2 YSYEKL. V was pared by 2 bases and J by 7 bases, with 9 bases between. CDR3 length equals 14 residues. CDR3 amino acids: CASSQRLGNSPLHF. CDR3 bases: TGCGCCAGCAGCCAAAGACTGGGAAATTCACCCCTCCACTTT.

This clonotype was seen only a few times. This sequence joins TRBV18 and TRBJ2-5; 9 nucleotides align to TRBD1. J was trimmed by 4 bases and V by 4 bases; bases with no gene match: 10. Germline V gives CDR1 KGHSH, CDR2 LQKENI. The CDR3 length is 16 residues. As DNA, the CDR3 is TGTGCCAGCTCACTGAGGACAGGGGCGATGGGAGAGACCCAGTACTTC. Translation: CASSLRTGAMGETQYF.

This clonotype was counted at least ten times. The chain combines TRBV7-4 with TRBJ1-5; maybe TRBD1 (6 bases). CDR1 and CDR2 from the germline V gene are SGHVT and SQSDAQ. The CDR3 sequence is 16 residues long. V lost 4 bases and J lost 3, with 16 bases in between. For the CDR3, the DNA is TGTGCCAGCAGCTACATAGGGGGACCTACCAATCAGCCCCAGCATTTT. Translated, it gives CASSYIGGPTNQPQHF.

This clonotype was found many times. The genes are TRBV18 and TRBJ1-5; no clear D. The CDR3 runs 13 residues. Trimming pared 8 bases from V and 4 bases from J, leaving 12 bases between. The V gene's germline CDR1 is KGHSH and CDR2 LQKENI. In DNA form, the CDR3 reads TGTGCCAGCAGCCCCGGTGGAAATCAGCCCCAGCATTTT. Translation gives CASSPGGNQPQHF. Variable domain in full (rest from reference TRBV18 and TRBJ1-5): NAGVMQNPRHLVRRRGQEARLRCSPMKGHSHVYWYRQLPEEGLKFMVYLQKENIIDESGMPKERFSAEFPKEGPSILRIQQVVRGDSAAYFCASSPGGNQPQHFGDGTRLSIL.

CDR3 nucleotides: TGTGCCAGCAGCAAAGGGAACAGGGAGACTTTCTTT. This encodes CASSKGNRETFF. V and J are TRBV21-1 and TRBJ1-1; the table's D gene call, TRBD1, was not cross checked with the DNA. TRBV21-1 is labeled a pseudogene. The CDR3 is made up of 12 amino acids.

This clonotype was detected a few times. This chain links TRBV18 with TRBJ2-2, with D perhaps TRBD2 (6 bases). The germline V and J ends were trimmed by 6 bases and 5 bases, with 13 bases remaining between them. The CDR3 runs to 14 residues. Germline lookup yields CDR1 KGHSH and CDR2 LQKENI. DNA for the CDR3: TGTGCCAGCTCGCCGCGGGAAGGAACCGGGGAGCTGTTTTTT. Its translation: CASSPREGTGELFF.

This clonotype was detected a few times. The rearrangement joins TRBV5-4 to TRBJ2-1, with 7 nucleotides matching TRBD2. The germline CDR1 and CDR2 sequences are SGHNT and YYREEE (reference sequence). With V trimmed by 0 bases and J by 3 bases, 3 bases remained unmatched. The length of the CDR3 is 15 residues. The DNA of the CDR3 is TGTGCCAGCAGCTTGGGCGCTAGCGGCTACAATGAGCAGTTCTTC. Amino acid sequence: CASSLGASGYNEQFF.

J is TRBJ1-3 and V is TRBV7-2, with D possibly matching TRBD1 (5 bases). The CDR3 totals 16 residues. CDR1 is SGHTA and CDR2 is FQGNSA in the germline V gene. V lost 0 bases, J lost 0 bases, and 9 bases lay in between. The CDR3 coding sequence is TGTGCCAGCAGCTTAGCAGGGGCCAACTCTGGAAACACCATATATTTT. It specifies CASSLAGANSGNTIYF.

This clonotype was observed at least ten times. This chain connects TRBV2 to TRBJ2-1; 9 bases match TRBD1. This CDR3 comprises 13 residues. V dropped 10 bases and J dropped 7; count of bases not matched to a gene: 8. The V gene's germline CDR1 is SNHLY and CDR2 FYNNEI. This CDR3 is CATSGQGTNEQFF. For the CDR3, the DNA is TGTGCCACCTCGGGACAGGGAACTAATGAGCAGTTCTTC.

The chain uses TRBV20-1 and TRBJ2-3, with D perhaps matching TRBD1 (7 bases). CDR3 size: 14 residues. Germline CDR1 and CDR2: DFQATT and SNEGSKA (reference sequence). V shed 5 bases and J shed 4 bases, with 16 bases lying between them. The CDR3 loop is CSAFAGGPADTQYF. In DNA, the CDR3 is TGCAGTGCTTTCGCAGGGGGGCCAGCAGATACGCAGTATTTT.

This clonotype showed up many times. The chain employs TRBV27 and TRBJ1-4; no clear D. The CDR3 is 12 residues long. Trimming took 4 bases from V and 8 from J, leaving 8 bases between them. Germline V gene sequence: CDR1 MNHEY, CDR2 SMNVEV (reference sequence). CDR3: CASSSPGEKLFF. In nucleotides, the CDR3 is TGTGCCAGCAGTTCCCCTGGGGAAAAACTGTTTTTT. Looking up the rest from reference TRBV27 and TRBJ1-4 gives the full variable domain: EAQVTQNPRYLITVTGKKLTVTCSQNMNHEYMSWYRQDPGLGLRQIYYSMNVEVTDKGDVPEGYKVSRKEKRNFPLILESPSPNQTSLYFCASSSPGEKLFFGSGTQLSVL.